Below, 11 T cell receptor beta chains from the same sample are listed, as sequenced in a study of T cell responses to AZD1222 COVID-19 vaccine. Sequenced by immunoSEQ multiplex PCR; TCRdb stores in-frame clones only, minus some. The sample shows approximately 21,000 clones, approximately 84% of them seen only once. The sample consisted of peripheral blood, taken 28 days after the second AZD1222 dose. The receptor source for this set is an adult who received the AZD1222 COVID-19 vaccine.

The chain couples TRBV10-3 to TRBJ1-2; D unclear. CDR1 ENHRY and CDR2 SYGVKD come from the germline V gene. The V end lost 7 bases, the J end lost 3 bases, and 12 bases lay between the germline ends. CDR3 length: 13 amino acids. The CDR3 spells CAIKDGIDYGYTF. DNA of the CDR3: TGTGCCATCAAAGACGGCATTGACTATGGCTACACCTTC.

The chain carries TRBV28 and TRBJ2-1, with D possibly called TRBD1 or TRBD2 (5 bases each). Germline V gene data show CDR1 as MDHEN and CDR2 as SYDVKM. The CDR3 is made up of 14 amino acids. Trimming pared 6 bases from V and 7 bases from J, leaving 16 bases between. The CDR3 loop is CASSYGPEGNEQFF. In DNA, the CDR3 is TGTGCCAGCAGCTACGGACCCGAGGGGAATGAGCAGTTCTTC.

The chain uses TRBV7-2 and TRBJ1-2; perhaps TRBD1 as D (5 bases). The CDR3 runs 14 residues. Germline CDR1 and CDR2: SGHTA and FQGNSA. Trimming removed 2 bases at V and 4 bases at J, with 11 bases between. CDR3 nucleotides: TGTGCCAGCAGCTTAATGCAGGGATCCTATGGCTACACCTTC. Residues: CASSLMQGSYGYTF. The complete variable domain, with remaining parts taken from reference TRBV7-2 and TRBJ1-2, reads GAGVSQSPSNKVTEKGKDVELRCDPISGHTALYWYRQSLGQGLEFLIYFQGNSAPDKSGLPSDRFSAERTGGSVSTLTIQRTQQEDSAVYLCASSLMQGSYGYTFGSGTRLTVV.

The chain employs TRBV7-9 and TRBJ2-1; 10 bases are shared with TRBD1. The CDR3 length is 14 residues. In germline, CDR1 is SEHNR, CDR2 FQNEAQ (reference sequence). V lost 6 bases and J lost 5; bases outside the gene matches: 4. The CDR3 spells CASSSGTGDNEQFF. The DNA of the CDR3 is TGTGCCAGCAGTTCCGGGACAGGGGACAATGAGCAGTTCTTC.

CDR3 residues: CASSLEAIYNEQFF. The CDR3 DNA follows: TGTGCCAGCAGCTTAGAGGCTATATACAATGAGCAGTTCTTC. The rearrangement links TRBV7-2 to TRBJ2-1; D gene ambiguous. The V end was cut by 1 base, the J end by 4 bases, with 8 bases between. The CDR3 extends over 14 amino acids. Germline CDR1 is SGHTA and CDR2 is FQGNSA.

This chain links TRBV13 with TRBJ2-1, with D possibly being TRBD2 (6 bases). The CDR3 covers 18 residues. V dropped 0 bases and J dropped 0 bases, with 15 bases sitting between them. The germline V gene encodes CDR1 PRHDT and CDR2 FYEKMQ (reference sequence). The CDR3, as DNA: TGTGCCAGCAGCTTAGGACGTCTAGCGTTCAGCTCCTACAATGAGCAGTTCTTC. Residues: CASSLGRLAFSSYNEQFF.

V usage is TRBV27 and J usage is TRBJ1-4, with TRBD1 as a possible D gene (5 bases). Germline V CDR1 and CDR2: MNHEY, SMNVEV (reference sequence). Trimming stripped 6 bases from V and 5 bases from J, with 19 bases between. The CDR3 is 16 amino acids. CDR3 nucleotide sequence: TGTGCCAGCAGACCCTTTGCTGGACAACCGAATGAAAAACTGTTTTTT. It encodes CASRPFAGQPNEKLFF.

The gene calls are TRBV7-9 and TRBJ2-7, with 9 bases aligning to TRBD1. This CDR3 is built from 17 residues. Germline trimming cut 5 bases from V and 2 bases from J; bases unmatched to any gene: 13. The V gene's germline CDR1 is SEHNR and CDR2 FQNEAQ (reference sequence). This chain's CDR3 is CASSARLIGTGTYEQYF. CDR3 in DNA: TGTGCCAGCAGCGCCCGATTAATCGGGACAGGGACCTACGAGCAGTACTTC.

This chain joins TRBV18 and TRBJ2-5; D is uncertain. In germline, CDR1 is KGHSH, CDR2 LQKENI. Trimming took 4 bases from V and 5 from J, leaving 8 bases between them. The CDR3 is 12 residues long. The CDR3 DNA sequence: TGTGCCAGCTCACTGGACGGGGAGACCCAGTACTTC. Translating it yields CASSLDGETQYF.

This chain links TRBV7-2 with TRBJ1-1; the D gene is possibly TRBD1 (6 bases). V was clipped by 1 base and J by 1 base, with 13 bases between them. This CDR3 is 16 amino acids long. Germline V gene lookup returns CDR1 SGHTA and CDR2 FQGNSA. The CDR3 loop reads CASSLGGGQTNTEAFF. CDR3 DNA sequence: TGTGCCAGCAGCTTAGGGGGGGGGCAAACGAACACTGAAGCTTTCTTT.

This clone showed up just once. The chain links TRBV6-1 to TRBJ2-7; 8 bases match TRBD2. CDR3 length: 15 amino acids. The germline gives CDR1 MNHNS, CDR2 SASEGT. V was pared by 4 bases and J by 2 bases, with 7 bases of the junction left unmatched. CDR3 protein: CASSVKREIPYEQYF. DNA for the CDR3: TGTGCCAGCAGTGTAAAGCGGGAGATTCCCTACGAGCAGTACTTC.